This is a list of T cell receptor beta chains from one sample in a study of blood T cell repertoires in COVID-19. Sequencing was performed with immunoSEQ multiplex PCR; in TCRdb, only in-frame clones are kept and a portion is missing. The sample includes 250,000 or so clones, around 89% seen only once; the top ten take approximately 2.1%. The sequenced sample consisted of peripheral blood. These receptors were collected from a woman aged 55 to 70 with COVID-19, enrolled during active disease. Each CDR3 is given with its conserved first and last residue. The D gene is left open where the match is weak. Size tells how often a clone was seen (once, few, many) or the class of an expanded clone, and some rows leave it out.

CDR3 protein: CASSTTGTLDGYTF
CDR3 DNA: TGTGCCAGCAGTACAACAGGGACCCTTGATGGCTACACCTTC
V gene: TRBV6-2/TRBV6-3
J gene: TRBJ1-2
D gene: -
clone size: -

CDR3 protein: CASSPDPARDATEAFF
CDR3 DNA: TGTGCCAGCAGCCCAGATCCCGCCAGGGATGCCACTGAAGCTTTCTTT
V gene: TRBV5-4
J gene: TRBJ1-1
D gene: -
clone size: -

CDR3 protein: CATRVGAGTEGSPLHF
CDR3 DNA: TGCGCCACCCGTGTAGGAGCAGGGACAGAGGGTTCACCCCTCCACTTT
V gene: TRBV5-1
J gene: TRBJ1-6
D gene: TRBD1
clone size: -

CDR3 protein: CASSFEASEKLFF
CDR3 DNA: TGTGCCAGCAGCTTCGAGGCCTCGGAAAAACTGTTTTTT
V gene: TRBV11-2
J gene: TRBJ1-4
D gene: -
clone size: -

CDR3 protein: CASSIDPPVVSGNTIYF
CDR3 DNA: TGTGCCAGTAGTATAGACCCTCCGGTCGTCTCTGGAAACACCATATATTTT
V gene: TRBV19
J gene: TRBJ1-3
D gene: -
clone size: -

CDR3 protein: CARSGTGNEQYF
CDR3 DNA: TGTGCCAGAAGCGGAACAGGGAACGAGCAGTACTTC
V gene: TRBV5-3
J gene: TRBJ2-7
D gene: -
clone size: -

CDR3 protein: CASSSVRVGFGTEAFF
CDR3 DNA: TGTGCCAGCAGCTCCGTCAGGGTTGGTTTCGGCACTGAAGCTTTCTTT
V gene: TRBV13
J gene: TRBJ1-1
D gene: -
clone size: few

CDR3 protein: CASSRVPLTGRNEQFF
CDR3 DNA: TGTGCCAGCAGCCGAGTGCCCCTGACAGGGAGGAATGAGCAGTTCTTC
V gene: TRBV7-8
J gene: TRBJ2-1
D gene: -
clone size: few

CDR3 protein: CASSIGGTTLSGNTIYF
CDR3 DNA: TGTGCCAGCAGTATTGGGGGGACCACTCTCTCTGGAAACACCATATATTTT
V gene: TRBV5-4
J gene: TRBJ1-3
D gene: -
clone size: once

CDR3 protein: CASSPGTGVNGYTF
CDR3 DNA: TGTGCCAGCTCCCCCGGGACAGGGGTAAATGGCTACACCTTC
V gene: TRBV18
J gene: TRBJ1-2
D gene: TRBD1
clone size: -

CDR3 protein: CASSLGRGIRNEQFF
CDR3 DNA: TGTGCCAGCAGCTTAGGCAGGGGAATCAGGAATGAGCAGTTCTTC
V gene: TRBV11-3
J gene: TRBJ2-1
D gene: -
clone size: -

CDR3 protein: CASSVSANSGWGDYGYTF
CDR3 DNA: TGTGCCAGCAGCGTATCAGCCAACTCAGGGTGGGGGGACTATGGCTACACCTTC
V gene: TRBV9
J gene: TRBJ1-2
D gene: -
clone size: -

CDR3 protein: CASSLDVRGTEAFF
CDR3 DNA: TGCGCCAGCAGTTTGGACGTGAGAGGCACTGAAGCTTTCTTT
V gene: TRBV5-1
J gene: TRBJ1-1
D gene: -
clone size: -

CDR3 protein: CASSPQSDSEAFF
CDR3 DNA: TGTGCCAGCTCACCCCAATCCGACAGTGAAGCTTTCTTT
V gene: TRBV18
J gene: TRBJ1-1
D gene: -
clone size: -

CDR3 protein: CASREVFRGSYEQYF
CDR3 DNA: TGCGCCAGCAGGGAGGTCTTCAGGGGGTCCTACGAGCAGTACTTC
V gene: TRBV5-1
J gene: TRBJ2-7
D gene: TRBD1
clone size: once

CDR3 protein: CASGLAGQGHYGYTF
CDR3 DNA: TGTGCTAGTGGTTTGGCCGGACAGGGTCACTATGGCTACACCTTC
V gene: TRBV12-5
J gene: TRBJ1-2
D gene: TRBD1
clone size: -

CDR3 protein: CSASSSLLDGYTF
CDR3 DNA: TGCAGTGCTAGTAGTAGCCTTTTGGATGGCTACACCTTC
V gene: TRBV20-1
J gene: TRBJ1-2
D gene: -
clone size: -

CDR3 protein: CASSYRGSSNTIYF
CDR3 DNA: TGTGCCAGCAGTTACAGAGGCTCCAGTAACACCATATATTTT
V gene: TRBV6-5
J gene: TRBJ1-3
D gene: -
clone size: -

CDR3 protein: CASSILPGQHYGYTF
CDR3 DNA: TGTGCCAGCAGCATTTTACCGGGACAGCACTATGGCTACACCTTC
V gene: TRBV13
J gene: TRBJ1-2
D gene: TRBD1
clone size: -

CDR3 protein: CASSQELGGVAEAFF
CDR3 DNA: TGCGCCAGCAGCCAAGAACTGGGGGGGGTTGCTGAAGCTTTCTTT
V gene: TRBV4-1
J gene: TRBJ1-1
D gene: -
clone size: -

CDR3 protein: CASSLGQGEGANTGELFF
CDR3 DNA: TGTGCCAGCTCACTGGGACAGGGTGAAGGCGCGAACACCGGGGAGCTGTTTTTT
V gene: TRBV18
J gene: TRBJ2-2
D gene: TRBD1
clone size: -

CDR3 protein: CASRGQGFTYTEAFF
CDR3 DNA: TGTGCCAGTAGGGGACAGGGGTTCACTTATACTGAAGCTTTCTTT
V gene: TRBV19
J gene: TRBJ1-1
D gene: TRBD1
clone size: -

CDR3 protein: CASSPGQGAVGELFF
CDR3 DNA: TGTGCCAGCTCGCCGGGACAGGGGGCCGTCGGGGAGCTGTTTTTT
V gene: TRBV18
J gene: TRBJ2-2
D gene: TRBD1
clone size: -

CDR3 protein: CASSHPRDRSSGNTIYF
CDR3 DNA: TGTGCCAGCAGCCACCCACGAGACCGGAGCTCTGGAAACACCATATATTTT
V gene: TRBV3-1/TRBV3-2
J gene: TRBJ1-3
D gene: -
clone size: -

CDR3 protein: CASSSGTAFGVGGYTF
CDR3 DNA: TGTGCCAGCAGTTCAGGGACAGCGTTCGGTGTCGGGGGCTACACCTTC
V gene: TRBV27
J gene: TRBJ1-2
D gene: TRBD1
clone size: once

CDR3 protein: CASSWQGAGRNTEAFF
CDR3 DNA: TGTGCCAGCAGTTGGCAGGGGGCGGGTAGGAACACTGAAGCTTTCTTT
V gene: TRBV6-5
J gene: TRBJ1-1
D gene: TRBD1
clone size: few

CDR3 protein: CAISESTDYGYTF
CDR3 DNA: TGTGCCATCAGTGAGTCGACAGACTATGGCTACACCTTC
V gene: TRBV10-3
J gene: TRBJ1-2
D gene: -
clone size: -

CDR3 protein: CASSHTAVSGNTIYF
CDR3 DNA: TGTGCCAGCAGCCATACAGCGGTCTCTGGAAACACCATATATTTT
V gene: TRBV7-2
J gene: TRBJ1-3
D gene: -
clone size: -

CDR3 protein: CASSLGGSGANVLTF
CDR3 DNA: TGTGCCAGCAGCTTAGGGGGCTCTGGGGCCAACGTCCTGACTTTC
V gene: TRBV6-5
J gene: TRBJ2-6
D gene: -
clone size: -

CDR3 protein: CASSQVRLAGVNEQFF
CDR3 DNA: TGCGCCAGCAGCCAAGTTCGTCTAGCGGGGGTCAATGAGCAGTTCTTC
V gene: TRBV4-1
J gene: TRBJ2-1
D gene: TRBD2
clone size: -

CDR3 protein: CASSLSSGSSYEQYF
CDR3 DNA: TGTGCCAGCAGTCTTTCTAGCGGAAGCTCCTACGAGCAGTACTTC
V gene: TRBV27
J gene: TRBJ2-7
D gene: TRBD2
clone size: -

CDR3 protein: CASSQSGLAGAADTQYF
CDR3 DNA: TGCGCCAGCAGTCAATCGGGACTAGCGGGTGCGGCAGATACGCAGTATTTT
V gene: TRBV23-1
J gene: TRBJ2-3
D gene: TRBD2
clone size: -

CDR3 protein: CASSIVVGLNQPQHF
CDR3 DNA: TGTGCCAGTAGTATAGTTGTTGGACTAAATCAGCCCCAGCATTTT
V gene: TRBV19
J gene: TRBJ1-5
D gene: -
clone size: -

CDR3 protein: CASSSTGYEQYF
CDR3 DNA: TGTGCCAGCAGCTCAACCGGGTACGAGCAGTACTTC
V gene: TRBV7-9
J gene: TRBJ2-7
D gene: -
clone size: few

CDR3 protein: CASSRSRLGGGTEAFF
CDR3 DNA: TGTGCCAGCAGCCGTTCAAGGTTGGGGGGAGGCACTGAAGCTTTCTTT
V gene: TRBV7-6
J gene: TRBJ1-1
D gene: -
clone size: once

CDR3 protein: CASSQELSGGAGEQYF
CDR3 DNA: TGTGCCAGCAGCCAAGAGCTGAGCGGGGGGGCTGGGGAGCAGTACTTC
V gene: TRBV3-1/TRBV3-2
J gene: TRBJ2-7
D gene: TRBD2
clone size: -

CDR3 protein: CARSEGLAGDKQETQYF
CDR3 DNA: TGTGCCAGAAGCGAGGGACTAGCGGGGGACAAACAAGAGACCCAGTACTTC
V gene: TRBV7-5
J gene: TRBJ2-5
D gene: -
clone size: once

CDR3 protein: CASSPQGSGNTIYF
CDR3 DNA: TGTGCCAGCAGCCCACAGGGCTCTGGAAACACCATATATTTT
V gene: TRBV7-2
J gene: TRBJ1-3
D gene: -
clone size: few

CDR3 protein: CASSFNTGEQFF
CDR3 DNA: TGTGCCAGCAGCTTCAACACGGGTGAGCAGTTCTTC
V gene: TRBV7-2
J gene: TRBJ2-1
D gene: -
clone size: -

CDR3 protein: CASSPQGTDGYTF
CDR3 DNA: TGTGCCAGCTCACCGCAGGGGACAGATGGCTACACCTTC
V gene: TRBV18
J gene: TRBJ1-2
D gene: TRBD1
clone size: -

CDR3 protein: CASSQEEKNTEAFF
CDR3 DNA: TGCGCCAGCAGTCAGGAGGAGAAGAACACTGAAGCTTTCTTT
V gene: TRBV23-1
J gene: TRBJ1-1
D gene: -
clone size: -

CDR3 protein: CASSKALFGGGHTDTQYF
CDR3 DNA: TGTGCCAGCAGCAAAGCGCTTTTTGGCGGGGGACACACAGATACGCAGTATTTT
V gene: TRBV21-1
J gene: TRBJ2-3
D gene: -
clone size: -

CDR3 protein: CASSWSEGVVTEAFF
CDR3 DNA: TGTGCCAGCAGTTGGTCTGAGGGGGTAGTCACTGAAGCTTTCTTT
V gene: TRBV6-6
J gene: TRBJ1-1
D gene: -
clone size: -

CDR3 protein: CASSFAGFQPQHF
CDR3 DNA: TGTGCCAGCAGCTTCGCAGGTTTCCAGCCCCAGCATTTT
V gene: TRBV7-2
J gene: TRBJ1-5
D gene: -
clone size: -

CDR3 protein: CASSQQGTYGYTF
CDR3 DNA: TGCGCCAGCAGCCAACAGGGAACCTATGGCTACACCTTC
V gene: TRBV5-1
J gene: TRBJ1-2
D gene: -
clone size: few

CDR3 protein: CASSPRTGPSRSGNTIYF
CDR3 DNA: TGTGCCAGCAGCCCAAGGACAGGCCCCTCTAGGTCTGGAAACACCATATATTTT
V gene: TRBV9
J gene: TRBJ1-3
D gene: TRBD1
clone size: -

CDR3 protein: CASSQDVGVKNIQYF
CDR3 DNA: TGTGCCAGCAGCCAAGACGTGGGCGTAAAAAACATTCAGTACTTC
V gene: TRBV3-1/TRBV3-2
J gene: TRBJ2-4
D gene: -
clone size: -

CDR3 protein: CASSLVGGTLGELFF
CDR3 DNA: TGTGCCAGCAGCTTAGTTGGGGGGACCTTAGGGGAGCTGTTTTTT
V gene: TRBV7-8
J gene: TRBJ2-2
D gene: -
clone size: -

CDR3 protein: CASSLTGMHEQYF
CDR3 DNA: TGTGCCAGCAGCTTGACAGGGATGCACGAGCAGTACTTC
V gene: TRBV7-2
J gene: TRBJ2-7
D gene: TRBD1
clone size: -

CDR3 protein: CASSYGTAGERNEQFF
CDR3 DNA: TGTGCCAGCAGTTACGGTACAGCGGGGGAGAGAAATGAGCAGTTCTTC
V gene: TRBV6-5
J gene: TRBJ2-1
D gene: TRBD2
clone size: -

CDR3 protein: CASSPQTSVGNNEQFF
CDR3 DNA: TGTGCCAGCAGCCCTCAGACTAGCGTGGGGAACAATGAGCAGTTCTTC
V gene: TRBV7-2
J gene: TRBJ2-1
D gene: TRBD2
clone size: -

CDR3 protein: CASSVEQGPTEAFF
CDR3 DNA: TGTGCCAGCAGCGTAGAACAGGGTCCCACTGAAGCTTTCTTT
V gene: TRBV9
J gene: TRBJ1-1
D gene: -
clone size: few

CDR3 protein: CASSFGTSGGTDTQYF
CDR3 DNA: TGTGCCAGCAGTTTCGGGACTAGCGGGGGCACAGATACGCAGTATTTT
V gene: TRBV6-5
J gene: TRBJ2-3
D gene: TRBD2
clone size: -

CDR3 protein: CASGAGRDSQPQHF
CDR3 DNA: TGTGCTAGTGGTGCCGGGCGCGACAGTCAGCCCCAGCATTTT
V gene: TRBV12-5
J gene: TRBJ1-5
D gene: -
clone size: once

CDR3 protein: CASSQAGGNTEAFF
CDR3 DNA: TGCGCCAGCAGCCAAGCGGGGGGCAACACTGAAGCTTTCTTT
V gene: TRBV4-1
J gene: TRBJ1-1
D gene: -
clone size: -